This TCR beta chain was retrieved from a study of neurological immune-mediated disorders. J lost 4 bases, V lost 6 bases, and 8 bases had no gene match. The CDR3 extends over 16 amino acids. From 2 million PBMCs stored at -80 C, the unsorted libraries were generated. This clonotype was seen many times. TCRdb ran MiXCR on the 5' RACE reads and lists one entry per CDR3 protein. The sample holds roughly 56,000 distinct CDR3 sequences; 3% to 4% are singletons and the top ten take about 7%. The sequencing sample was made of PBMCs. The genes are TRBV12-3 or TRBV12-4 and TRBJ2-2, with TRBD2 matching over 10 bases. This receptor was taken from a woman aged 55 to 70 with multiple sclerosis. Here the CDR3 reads CASSKLAGYSTGELFF. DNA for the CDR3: TGTGCCAGCAGCAAACTAGCGGGGTACTCCACCGGGGAGCTGTTTTTT.